The rows below give T cell receptor beta chains drawn from one sample of a study of CD8 T cells in Susac syndrome. TCRdb reanalysed the immunoSEQ multiplex PCR reads using MiXCR and keeps one entry per CDR3 protein. In the table there are approximately 110,000 distinct CDR3 sequences, just over 90% of which are singletons. Input material: CD8+ T cells from PBMCs. The receptors originated from a human donor with multiple sclerosis. Each CDR3 is given with its conserved first and last residue. A D gene is named only where the DNA matches it firmly.

D: TRBD1
V: TRBV4-1
J: TRBJ1-2
CDR3: CASSQGQVQTLPTGRDYGYTF

D: TRBD1
V: TRBV24-1
J: TRBJ2-1
CDR3: CATSNPPRGLVRSSYNEQFF

D: .
V: TRBV9
J: TRBJ2-7
CDR3: CASSAQGGFYEQYF

D: .
V: TRBV29-1
J: TRBJ1-2
CDR3: CSANGAGNPYGYTF

D: .
V: TRBV27
J: TRBJ1-1
CDR3: CASRAGWTEAFF

D: TRBD2
V: TRBV4-2
J: TRBJ2-1
CDR3: CASSPRGLAGSPAAYNEQFF

D: .
V: TRBV5-6
J: TRBJ2-5
CDR3: CASSLATVLIQETQYF

D: TRBD2
V: TRBV13
J: TRBJ2-1
CDR3: CASSPGLAGLNEQFF

D: .
V: TRBV5-6
J: TRBJ2-1
CDR3: CASSLDSLGVSSYNEQFF

D: .
V: TRBV2
J: TRBJ2-7
CDR3: CASSGVFLTYEQYF

D: .
V: TRBV6-5
J: TRBJ1-1
CDR3: CASKPGLQNTEAFF

D: TRBD1
V: TRBV12-3/TRBV12-4
J: TRBJ2-5
CDR3: CASAPETGFGETQYF

D: .
V: TRBV7-9
J: TRBJ1-4
CDR3: CASSLGSSGLNEKLFF

D: TRBD2
V: TRBV7-9
J: TRBJ2-7
CDR3: CASSPRREGYEQYF

D: TRBD1
V: TRBV12-3/TRBV12-4
J: TRBJ2-7
CDR3: CASSPWDRESHEQYF

D: TRBD1
V: TRBV29-1
J: TRBJ1-2
CDR3: CSGSDGTGRLGYTF

D: .
V: TRBV20-1
J: TRBJ2-7
CDR3: CSARGPGEYEQYF

D: .
V: TRBV3-1
J: TRBJ1-4
CDR3: CASSWGEYEKLFF

D: TRBD2
V: TRBV29-1
J: TRBJ2-1
CDR3: CSVVPGLAGGGQFF

D: .
V: TRBV9
J: TRBJ2-1
CDR3: CASSPGGAYNEQFF

D: .
V: TRBV12-3/TRBV12-4
J: TRBJ2-5
CDR3: CASSPDQETQYF

D: TRBD2
V: TRBV7-2
J: TRBJ2-5
CDR3: CASIIDGVPAGGRETQYF

D: TRBD2
V: TRBV5-1
J: TRBJ2-1
CDR3: CASSLVVAGGPSYNEQFF

D: TRBD1
V: TRBV4-1
J: TRBJ1-2
CDR3: CASSVGQGSHGYTF

D: .
V: TRBV20-1
J: TRBJ2-5
CDR3: CSASGADQETQYF

D: .
V: TRBV6-5
J: TRBJ1-6
CDR3: CASSPLVGKNSPLHF

D: .
V: TRBV7-3
J: TRBJ2-3
CDR3: CASTPTSTDTQYF

D: TRBD1
V: TRBV9
J: TRBJ2-5
CDR3: CASSGQGAVQETQYF

D: TRBD2
V: TRBV6-5
J: TRBJ2-3
CDR3: CASSPGLAGPDTQYF

D: TRBD1
V: TRBV13
J: TRBJ1-1
CDR3: CASSSEGGGTEAFF

D: TRBD1
V: TRBV7-8
J: TRBJ1-1
CDR3: CASSLHPTGRTEAFF

D: .
V: TRBV29-1
J: TRBJ1-2
CDR3: CSVVEGQGPNYGYTF

D: .
V: TRBV30
J: TRBJ1-1
CDR3: CAWGEGGGTEAFF

D: .
V: TRBV7-8
J: TRBJ2-5
CDR3: CASSLIRRERRQETQYF

D: TRBD2
V: TRBV2
J: TRBJ2-1
CDR3: CASSAASGNREQFF

D: .
V: TRBV10-3
J: TRBJ2-7
CDR3: CAISEGATYEQYF

D: TRBD2
V: TRBV9
J: TRBJ2-1
CDR3: CASSVWSGSSYNEQFF

D: .
V: TRBV9
J: TRBJ2-1
CDR3: CASSDNNEQFF

D: TRBD2
V: TRBV2
J: TRBJ2-4
CDR3: CASSEARGGGPMAKNIQYF

D: .
V: TRBV6-1
J: TRBJ1-1
CDR3: CASTRNSEAFF

D: TRBD1
V: TRBV20-1
J: TRBJ2-1
CDR3: CSAKDRGKNEQFF

D: TRBD2
V: TRBV12-5
J: TRBJ2-3
CDR3: CASGLVPGLAGADTQYF

D: .
V: TRBV5-6
J: TRBJ2-7
CDR3: CASSLNRVSEQYF